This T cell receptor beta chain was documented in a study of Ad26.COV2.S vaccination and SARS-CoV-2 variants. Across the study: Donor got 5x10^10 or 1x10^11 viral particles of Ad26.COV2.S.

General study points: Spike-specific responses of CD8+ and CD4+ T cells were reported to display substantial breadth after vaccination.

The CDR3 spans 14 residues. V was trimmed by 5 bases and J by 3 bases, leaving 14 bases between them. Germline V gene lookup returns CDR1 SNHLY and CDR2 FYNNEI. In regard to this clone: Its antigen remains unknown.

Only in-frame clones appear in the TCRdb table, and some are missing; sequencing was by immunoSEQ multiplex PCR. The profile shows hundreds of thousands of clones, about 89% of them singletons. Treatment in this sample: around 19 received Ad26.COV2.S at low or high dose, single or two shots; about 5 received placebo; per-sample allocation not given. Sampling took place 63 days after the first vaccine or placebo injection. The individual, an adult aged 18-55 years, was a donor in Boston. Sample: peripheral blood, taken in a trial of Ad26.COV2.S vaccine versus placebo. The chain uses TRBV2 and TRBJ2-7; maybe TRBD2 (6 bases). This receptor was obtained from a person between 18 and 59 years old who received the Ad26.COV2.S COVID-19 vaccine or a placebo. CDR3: CASSRASVRYEQYF. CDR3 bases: TGTGCCAGCAGTCGTGCTAGCGTGCGCTACGAGCAGTACTTC.